The T cell receptor (beta chain) under discussion was sequenced for a study of shared clonotypes between healthy human individuals. The method was immunoSEQ multiplex PCR; TCRdb's version includes in-frame clones alone and lacks a portion of them. The sample includes around 2.5 million clones, 93% of them seen just once. CDR1 SGHRS and CDR2 YFSETQ come from the germline V gene. There are 13 residues in the CDR3. With V trimmed by 9 bases and J by 8 bases, 12 bases remained unmatched. This clone was detected once. CD4+ cells yielded CD45RA+ naive and CD45RA-negative memory subsets. The sequence derives from a young man in good health. Some clones in this sample may be carry-over from other donors' samples. This chain uses TRBV5-1 with TRBJ1-2; TRBD1 agrees at 8 bases. The sample consisted of naive CD4+ T cells from PBMCs. Documented subset: CD45RA+ positively selected. The CDR3 nucleotides read TGCGCCACCGCCCGGACAGGGTCGAGGGGCTACACCTTC. Translated: CATARTGSRGYTF.